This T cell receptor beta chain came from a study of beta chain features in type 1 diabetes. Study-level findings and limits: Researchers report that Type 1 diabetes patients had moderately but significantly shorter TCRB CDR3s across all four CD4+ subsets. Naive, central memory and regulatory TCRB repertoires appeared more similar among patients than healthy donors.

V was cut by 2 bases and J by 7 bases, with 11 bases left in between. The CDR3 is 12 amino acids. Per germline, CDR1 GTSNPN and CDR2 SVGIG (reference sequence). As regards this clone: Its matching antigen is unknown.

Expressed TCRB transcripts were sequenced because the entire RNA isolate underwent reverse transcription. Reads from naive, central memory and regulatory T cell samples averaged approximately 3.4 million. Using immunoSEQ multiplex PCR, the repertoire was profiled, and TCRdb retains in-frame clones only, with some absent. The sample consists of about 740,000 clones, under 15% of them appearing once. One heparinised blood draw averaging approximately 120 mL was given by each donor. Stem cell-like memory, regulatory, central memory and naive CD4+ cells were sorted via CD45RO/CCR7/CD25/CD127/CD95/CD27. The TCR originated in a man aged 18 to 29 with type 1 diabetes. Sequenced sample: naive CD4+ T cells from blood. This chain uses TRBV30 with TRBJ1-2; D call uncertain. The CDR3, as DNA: TGTGCCTGGAGTACGGCAGCCCGTGGCTACACCTTC. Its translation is CAWSTAARGYTF. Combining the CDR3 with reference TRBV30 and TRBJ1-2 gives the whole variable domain SQTIHQWPATLVQPVGSPLSLECTVEGTSNPNLYWYRQAAGRGLQLLFYSVGIGQISSEVPQNLSASRPQDRQFILSSKKLLLSDSGFYLCAWSTAARGYTFGSGTRLTVV.